The rows below give T cell receptor beta chains drawn from one sample of a study of identifying expanded T cells in peripheral blood. Sequencing used immunoSEQ multiplex PCR; TCRdb keeps in-frame clones, though not all of them. The sample yields roughly 100,000 clones, approximately 88% seen once. Input material: blood. The source is a person between 18 and 75 years old in good health. Both conserved end residues are trimmed from each CDR3. The order of the fields is CDR3 protein, V gene, CDR3 length, J gene, clone size. Expanded clones get a size class; other rows say once, few or many, or leave the size out.

ASTPRGRNEQY | TRBV19 | 11 | TRBJ2-7 | .
ASSETGIVDNEQF | TRBV27 | 13 | TRBJ2-1 | .
ASSHGTGTYEQY | TRBV4-2 | 12 | TRBJ2-7 | .
ASSQTPRAGGTSGYT | TRBV19 | 15 | TRBJ1-2 | .
ASSPRQGRSEKLF | TRBV11-2 | 13 | TRBJ1-4 | .
ASMTGTSGRDEF | TRBV2 | 12 | TRBJ2-1 | .
ASSAGPNTYEQY | TRBV5-1 | 12 | TRBJ2-7 | .
ASSLDHYYNEQF | TRBV11-3 | 12 | TRBJ2-1 | .
ASSLDSGDEQF | TRBV7-9 | 11 | TRBJ2-1 | .
ASSLPGRNGYT | TRBV5-4 | 11 | TRBJ1-2 | .
ASSVSRGDTEAF | TRBV27 | 12 | TRBJ1-1 | .
AWSQGSGWDTQY | TRBV30 | 12 | TRBJ2-3 | .
ASSPGRDSYEQY | TRBV18 | 12 | TRBJ2-7 | .
ASSPGRQGVTGEAF | TRBV11-2 | 14 | TRBJ1-1 | .
ASSLGGSYGYT | TRBV7-2 | 11 | TRBJ1-2 | once
ASSESDTEQF | TRBV6-1 | 10 | TRBJ2-1 | .
ASREGGGNTEAF | TRBV6-1 | 12 | TRBJ1-1 | .
ASSLELGGHGELF | TRBV7-9 | 13 | TRBJ2-2 | .
ASSHINDRFEF | TRBV14 | 11 | TRBJ2-1 | few
ASSPGGAQNNEQF | TRBV9 | 13 | TRBJ2-1 | .
SVRTDNYGYT | TRBV29-1 | 10 | TRBJ1-2 | .
ASSPLGLWEQY | TRBV28 | 11 | TRBJ2-7 | .